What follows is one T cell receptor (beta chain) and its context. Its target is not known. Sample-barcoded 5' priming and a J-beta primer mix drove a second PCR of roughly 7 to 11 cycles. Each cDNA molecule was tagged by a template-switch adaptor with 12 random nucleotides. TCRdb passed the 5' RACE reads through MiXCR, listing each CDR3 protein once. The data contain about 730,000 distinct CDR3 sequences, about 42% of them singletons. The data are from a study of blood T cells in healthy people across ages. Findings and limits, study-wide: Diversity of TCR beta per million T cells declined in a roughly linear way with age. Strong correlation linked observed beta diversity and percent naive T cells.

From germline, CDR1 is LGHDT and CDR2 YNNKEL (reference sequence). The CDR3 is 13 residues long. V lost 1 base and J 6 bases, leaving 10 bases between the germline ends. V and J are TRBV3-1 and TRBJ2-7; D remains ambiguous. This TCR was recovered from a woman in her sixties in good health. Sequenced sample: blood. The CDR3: CASSQAAASEQYF. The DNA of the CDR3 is TGTGCCAGCAGCCAAGCGGCGGCTTCCGAGCAGTACTTC.